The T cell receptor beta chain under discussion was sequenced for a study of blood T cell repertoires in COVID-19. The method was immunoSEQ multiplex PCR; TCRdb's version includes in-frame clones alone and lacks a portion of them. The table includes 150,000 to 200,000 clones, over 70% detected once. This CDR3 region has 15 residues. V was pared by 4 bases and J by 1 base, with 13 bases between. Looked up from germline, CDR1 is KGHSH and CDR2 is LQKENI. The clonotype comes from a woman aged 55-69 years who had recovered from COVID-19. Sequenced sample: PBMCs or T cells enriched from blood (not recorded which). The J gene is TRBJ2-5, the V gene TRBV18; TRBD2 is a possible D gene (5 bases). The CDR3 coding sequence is TGTGCCAGCTCACAACTTCTGCGGGCCCAAGAGACCCAGTACTTC. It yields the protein CASSQLLRAQETQYF.